These 16 T cell receptor beta chains were all obtained from the same sample, sequenced in a study of regulatory T cells in long-lasting Graves disease. According to the study, TCR beta libraries were built with iRepertoire HTBI primers and CDR3-region Arm-PCR. In TCRdb, the multiplex PCR reads were re-called with MiXCR into one record per CDR3 protein. The table shows approximately 690,000 distinct CDR3 sequences, with 30% occurring only once. Noted time point: persistent/refractory GD, antithyroid drugs over 5 years with positive TRAb. PBMC RNA was the source of the TCR library. The material was peripheral blood mononuclear cells (PBMCs), obtained when the disease was refractory, from a patient treated with antithyroid drugs. All receptors come from a female donor with Graves disease.

With respect to this clonotype: A junction end diverges from the germline sequence, so it may reflect a read error. The V gene is TRBV6-2 or TRBV6-3, the J gene TRBJ1-2; D possibly corresponds to TRBD1 (5 bases). CDR1 and CDR2 from the germline V gene are MNHEY and SVGEGT. This CDR3 is built from 16 residues. The DNA for the CDR3 is TGTGCCAGCAGTGACCCCCGGTCCCCGAGGGACTATGGCCACACCTTC. Its protein product is CASSDPRSPRDYGHTF.

This sequence joins TRBV6-1 and TRBJ1-4; 8 bases are a match to TRBD1. This CDR3 comprises 18 residues. CDR1 and CDR2 (germline): MNHNS, SASEGT. V gave up 0 bases and J gave up 2 bases; unmatched junction bases: 8. CDR3 DNA: TGTGCCAGCAGTGAAGCGGGACAGGTCTTTTTGACTAATGAAAAACTGTTTTTT. Protein: CASSEAGQVFLTNEKLFF.

There are a few counts of this clonotype. This rearrangement joins TRBV12-3 or TRBV12-4 to TRBJ1-5; D unclear. With 8 bases removed from V and 6 bases from J, the gap between germline ends came to 17 bases. The CDR3 covers 14 residues. CDR3 DNA: TGTGCCAGCTCCTCTTCAGGAGGTAGTCAGCCCCAGCATTTT. It is translated as CASSSSGGSQPQHF.

This clonotype was recorded many times. This chain links TRBV12-3 or TRBV12-4 with TRBJ2-6, with TRBD1 identical over 9 bases. This CDR3 has 18 amino acids. The trim removed 5 bases at V and 0 bases at J, leaving 8 bases unmatched. The CDR3 region has the DNA TGTGCCAGCAGTACCCGGGACAGGGTTCCCTCTGGGGCCAACGTCCTGACTTTC. Translation: CASSTRDRVPSGANVLTF.

This clonotype was detected many times. This chain connects TRBV2 to TRBJ1-4; 8 bases are shared with TRBD1. Trimming cost V 4 bases and J 8 bases; bases outside gene matches: 9. This CDR3 is built from 15 residues. Germline CDR1 is SNHLY and CDR2 is FYNNEI. The CDR3 nucleotides are TGTGCCAGCAGTGGGGCCCAGGGGGCGCGAGAAAAACTGTTTTTT. Residues: CASSGAQGAREKLFF.

The V gene is TRBV5-1, the J gene TRBJ2-2, with D hard to call. Per the germline V gene, CDR1 is SGHRS and CDR2 is YFSETQ. V was shortened by 4 bases and J by 1 base, with 14 bases between the two germline ends. The CDR3 sequence is 16 residues long. The DNA for the CDR3 is TGCGCCAGCAGCGGTCGAACCCCCTTGAACACCGGGGAGCTGTTTTTT. It translates to CASSGRTPLNTGELFF.

The chain joins TRBV27 to TRBJ2-2; D unresolved. Trimming left V 2 bases short and J 0 bases short, with 4 bases between. The CDR3 has 14 residues. Looked up from germline, CDR1 is MNHEY and CDR2 is SMNVEV (reference sequence). CDR3 residues: CASSLPANTGELFF. As DNA, the CDR3 is TGTGCCAGCAGTTTACCCGCGAACACCGGGGAGCTGTTTTTT.

The V call is TRBV2, the J call TRBJ1-1; possibly TRBD1 for D (5 bases). The germline V gene encodes CDR1 SNHLY and CDR2 FYNNEI. The CDR3 runs to 13 residues. V gave up 9 bases and J gave up 5 bases, with 16 bases separating them. CDR3 in DNA: TGTGCCAGGGAGGGTCGGGGGAGGACTGAAGCTTTCTTT. Protein: CAREGRGRTEAFF.

This clonotype was found once. J is TRBJ1-2 and V is TRBV6-5, with TRBD1 identical over 9 bases. The CDR3 consists of 14 residues. From germline, CDR1 is MNHEY and CDR2 SVGAGI. V lost 2 bases, J lost 5 bases, and 3 bases stayed unmatched. The CDR3 coding sequence is TGTGCCAGCAGTTACGACAGGGGGGTTTATGGCTACACCTTC. Translating gives CASSYDRGVYGYTF.

This clonotype was observed at least ten times. The J gene is TRBJ1-1, the V gene TRBV12-3 or TRBV12-4; D call uncertain. This CDR3 region has 13 residues. Trimming removed 7 bases from V and 7 bases from J, with 16 bases in between. As DNA, the CDR3 is TGTGCCAGCACCGAAACGGGTCGGCTTGAAGCTTTCTTT. Translation: CASTETGRLEAFF.

V gene TRBV5-8 combines with J gene TRBJ1-1; possibly TRBD1 for D (5 bases). The CDR3 contains 15 residues. CDR1 SGHTS and CDR2 YDEGEE come from the germline V gene. V lost 7 bases to trimming and J lost 0 bases, with 16 bases between them. The CDR3 DNA sequence: TGTGCCAGCCTAGACCTACAGGACTTGAACACTGAAGCTTTCTTT. As protein: CASLDLQDLNTEAFF.

The chain uses TRBV6-5 and TRBJ2-2; D gene unclear. Germline CDR1 and CDR2: MNHEY and SVGAGI. The CDR3 is 15 residues long. V was trimmed by 1 base and J by 5 bases, leaving 11 bases between them. CDR3 nucleotides: TGTGCCAGCAGTTACTTAGCCCCCAGGACCGGGGAGCTGTTTTTT. Translating gives CASSYLAPRTGELFF.

The gene calls are TRBV28 and TRBJ1-5; D possibly corresponds to TRBD1 (5 bases). CDR1 MDHEN and CDR2 SYDVKM come from the germline V gene. V gave up 3 bases and J gave up 8 bases, with 14 bases separating them. CDR3 size: 14 residues. DNA of the CDR3: TGTGCCAGCAGTTTTATTGGGGGTGGCGAGCCCCAGCATTTT. Protein sequence: CASSFIGGGEPQHF.

V is TRBV9 and J is TRBJ2-2; 13 positions match TRBD2. The CDR3 length is 19 residues. The V gene's germline CDR1 is SGDLS and CDR2 YYNGEE. The trim removed 2 bases at V and 5 bases at J, leaving 12 bases unmatched. The CDR3 DNA follows: TGTGCCAGCAGCGTGGGACTAGCGGGAATGAACTGGAGAACCGGGGAGCTGTTTTTT. Its protein product is CASSVGLAGMNWRTGELFF.

This clonotype showed up many times. The chain carries TRBV20-1 and TRBJ1-6; 10 bases are a match to TRBD1. CDR1 and CDR2 (germline): DFQATT, SNEGSKA (reference sequence). This CDR3 contains 14 residues. With V trimmed by 3 bases and J by 8 bases, 4 bases remained unmatched. The CDR3 spells CSARTGTGDSPLHF. CDR3 in DNA: TGCAGTGCTAGGACCGGGACAGGGGATTCACCCCTCCACTTT.

This clonotype was seen a handful of times. The CDR3 is CASSSLGAGVREQYF. The CDR3 nucleotides are TGTGCCAGCAGTTCCCTAGGAGCGGGAGTCCGCGAGCAGTACTTC. The V call is TRBV6-5, the J call TRBJ2-7; 8 bases align to TRBD2. This CDR3 has 15 amino acids. J lost 6 bases, V lost 4 bases, and 11 bases had no gene match. Germline V gives CDR1 MNHEY, CDR2 SVGAGI.